The 20 T cell receptor beta chains below were found in one sample sequenced in a study of CD8 T cells in ankylosing spondylitis. TCRdb itself ran the 5' RACE reads through MiXCR, one entry per CDR3 protein. The sample holds 250,000 or so distinct CDR3 sequences, about 24% seen once. Sequences were obtained from blood, either unsorted or a sorted T cell fraction (not recorded which). The source of these receptors is a male donor with ankylosing spondylitis or in good health (not recorded which).

This clonotype was seen only a few times. The chain carries TRBV20-1 and TRBJ2-5; perhaps TRBD2 as D (6 bases). Germline V gives CDR1 DFQATT, CDR2 SNEGSKA (reference sequence). V was pared by 2 bases and J by 0 bases, with 13 bases between. The CDR3 loop spans 15 amino acids. This chain's CDR3 is CSARSFRGNQETQYF. Here the CDR3 DNA reads TGCAGTGCTAGATCCTTCCGGGGGAACCAAGAGACCCAGTACTTC.

There are many counts of this clonotype. The chain combines TRBV20-1 with TRBJ1-6; D perhaps matches TRBD1 (5 bases). The CDR3 covers 12 residues. V was clipped by 7 bases and J by 9 bases, with 13 bases between them. Germline CDR1 reads DFQATT; CDR2 reads SNEGSKA (reference sequence). The CDR3 nucleotides read TGCAGTGGGGCAGGGATTGGTTCACCCCTCCACTTT. Its translation: CSGAGIGSPLHF.

This chain links TRBV7-2 with TRBJ2-1; 7 bases match TRBD1. In germline, CDR1 is SGHTA, CDR2 FQGNSA. J lost 12 bases, V lost 4 bases, and 3 bases had no gene match. The CDR3 covers 11 residues. Here the CDR3 reads CASSYRGWQFF. CDR3 nucleotide sequence: TGTGCCAGCAGCTACAGGGGATGGCAGTTCTTC.

Many counts were recorded for this clonotype. The DNA of the CDR3 is TGTGCCAGCAGTTTAATTGCGGGGGTCGAGCAGTACTTC. It codes for CASSLIAGVEQYF. The chain carries TRBV12-3 or TRBV12-4 and TRBJ2-7; 7 bases are a match to TRBD2. CDR3 length: 13 residues. J lost 6 bases, V lost 2 bases, and 4 bases had no gene match.

This sequence joins TRBV2 and TRBJ2-3, with a possible D match to TRBD2 (5 bases). Germline loops: CDR1 SNHLY, CDR2 FYNNEI. V was shortened by 2 bases and J by 5 bases, with 8 bases between the two germline ends. The CDR3 is 13 residues long. CDR3 loop: CASSERGLDTQYF. The CDR3 coding sequence is TGTGCCAGCAGTGAAAGAGGGCTAGATACGCAGTATTTT.

CDR3 coding DNA: TGTGCCAGCACTAGCGGGGGGGCCTACGGGGAGCTGTTTTTT. Residues: CASTSGGAYGELFF. V is TRBV28 and J is TRBJ2-2; TRBD2 agrees at 12 bases. CDR1 MDHEN and CDR2 SYDVKM come from the germline V gene. With V trimmed by 7 bases and J by 7 bases, 4 bases remained unmatched. This CDR3 comprises 14 residues.

V and J are TRBV24-1 and TRBJ2-1, with D perhaps matching TRBD2 (5 bases). CDR3 size: 16 residues. V lost 2 bases and J 6 bases, leaving 16 bases between the germline ends. Germline V CDR1 and CDR2: KGHDR, SFDVKD. DNA of the CDR3: TGTGCCACCAGTGATTCGTCCAGCAGCGGCCGCAATGAGCAGTTCTTC. It translates to CATSDSSSSGRNEQFF.

This clonotype was found a few times. J is TRBJ2-5 and V is TRBV20-1; 8 bases agree with TRBD1. Germline V lookup: CDR1 DFQATT, CDR2 SNEGSKA (reference sequence). V lost 3 bases, J lost 5 bases, and 8 bases stayed unmatched. The CDR3 contains 14 residues. The CDR3 nucleotides read TGCAGTGCTAGTCGGACAGGGTTCCAGGAGACCCAGTACTTC. Protein product: CSASRTGFQETQYF.

This clonotype was counted a few times. This chain connects TRBV20-1 to TRBJ1-1; TRBD1 aligns across 7 bases. J was trimmed by 1 base and V by 5 bases; bases with no gene match: 7. The V gene's germline CDR1 is DFQATT and CDR2 SNEGSKA (reference sequence). The length of the CDR3 is 14 residues. The CDR3 here is CSALEGAANTEAFF. In DNA form, the CDR3 reads TGCAGTGCTCTCGAGGGGGCTGCGAACACTGAAGCTTTCTTT.

Many counts were recorded for this clonotype. J is TRBJ2-1 and V is TRBV7-2, with 12 bases aligning to TRBD2. Germline lookup yields CDR1 SGHTA and CDR2 FQGNSA. V trimming: 5 bases; J trimming: 2 bases; junction bases outside the gene matches: 4. The CDR3 contains 16 residues. The CDR3 here is CASSRLAGVAYNEQFF. The DNA for the CDR3 is TGTGCCAGCAGCCGACTAGCGGGGGTTGCCTACAATGAGCAGTTCTTC.

The genes are TRBV7-3 and TRBJ2-1; D not certain. The length of the CDR3 is 13 residues. Trimming took 1 base from V and 5 from J, leaving 6 bases between them. Germline V gene lookup returns CDR1 SGHTA and CDR2 FQGTGA. The CDR3 sequence: CASSLNWNNEQFF. The CDR3 DNA reads TGTGCCAGCAGCTTAAACTGGAACAATGAGCAGTTCTTC.

This clonotype was counted ten times or more. The chain uses TRBV2 and TRBJ1-2, with D hard to call. Germline CDR1 is SNHLY and CDR2 is FYNNEI. V lost 2 bases to trimming and J lost 1 base, with 20 bases between them. This CDR3 has 18 residues. Written as DNA, the CDR3 is TGTGCCAGCAGTGAACTCGATTGGACCTACACTGTTAACTATGGCTACACCTTC. Protein sequence: CASSELDWTYTVNYGYTF.

This clonotype was found many times. V is TRBV20-1 and J is TRBJ2-7; D remains unclear. The CDR3 sequence is 14 residues long. Looked up from germline, CDR1 is DFQATT and CDR2 is SNEGSKA (reference sequence). V was shortened by 3 bases and J by 2 bases, with 14 bases between the two germline ends. For the CDR3, the DNA is TGCAGTGCTAGCCACCCCCGACTCGCCTACGAGCAGTACTTC. Translation: CSASHPRLAYEQYF.

This clonotype was seen at least ten times. The chain is built from TRBV11-2 and TRBJ2-1, with 8 bases identical to TRBD2. The V gene end was trimmed by 10 bases and the J gene end by 9 bases; junction bases not matched to a gene: 11. The CDR3 is made up of 13 amino acids. Germline V CDR1 and CDR2: SGHAT, FQNNGV. The CDR3 nucleotides read TGTGCCACCATCGGGGGGGGCCCCGGTGAGCAGTTCTTC. This encodes CATIGGGPGEQFF.

This clonotype was recorded once. The V call is TRBV5-4, the J call TRBJ2-2; 10 bases match TRBD2. The CDR3 is made up of 16 amino acids. Unmatched junction bases numbered 8, after V lost 2 bases and J lost 7 bases. Germline V gives CDR1 SGHNT, CDR2 YYREEE (reference sequence). The CDR3 is CASSFLLAGLVGELFF. Here the CDR3 DNA reads TGTGCCAGCAGCTTCCTACTAGCGGGGCTTGTCGGGGAGCTGTTTTTT.

V gene TRBV9 combines with J gene TRBJ1-2; D gene unclear. V was cut by 2 bases and J by 5 bases, with 10 bases left in between. Germline values: CDR1 SGDLS, CDR2 YYNGEE. This CDR3 has 13 amino acids. The CDR3 DNA sequence: TGTGCCAGCAGCGTCCGGAATGGGTATGGCTACACCTTC. It specifies CASSVRNGYGYTF.

The V call is TRBV7-3, the J call TRBJ2-3; 8 bases agree with TRBD2. The CDR3 length is 16 residues. V was clipped by 0 bases and J by 0 bases; unmatched bases: 2. Germline V gene lookup returns CDR1 SGHTA and CDR2 FQGTGA. CDR3 DNA: TGTGCCAGCAGCTTAACACCGGGGGGGAGCACAGATACGCAGTATTTT. It encodes CASSLTPGGSTDTQYF.

This clonotype was counted at least ten times. The CDR3 DNA is TGCAGTGCTGGACTAGCGGCCGATACGCAGTATTTT. Its protein product is CSAGLAADTQYF. The chain carries TRBV20-1 and TRBJ2-3; TRBD2 agrees at 10 bases. The CDR3 loop spans 12 amino acids. After removal of 5 bases from V and 6 bases from J, the junction contained 2 bases not matched to a gene. CDR1 is DFQATT, CDR2 SNEGSKA, per germline (reference sequence).

In this sample, this clonotype turned up a few times. The chain uses TRBV29-1 and TRBJ2-3, with 7 nucleotides matching TRBD1. With V trimmed by 7 bases and J by 2 bases, 9 bases remained unmatched. There are 14 residues in the CDR3. The germline V gene encodes CDR1 SQVTM and CDR2 ANQGSEA. This CDR3 is CSAGKGQFTDTQYF. The CDR3 nucleotides are TGCAGCGCCGGGAAGGGACAGTTCACAGATACGCAGTATTTT.

There are a few counts of this clonotype. The chain employs TRBV12-3 or TRBV12-4 and TRBJ1-2, with unresolved D. The CDR3 extends over 13 amino acids. V shed 7 bases and J shed 6 bases, with 15 bases lying between them. The CDR3 DNA sequence: TGTGCCAGCAAACCTGCGGGATACGATGGCTACACCTTC. Translating it yields CASKPAGYDGYTF.